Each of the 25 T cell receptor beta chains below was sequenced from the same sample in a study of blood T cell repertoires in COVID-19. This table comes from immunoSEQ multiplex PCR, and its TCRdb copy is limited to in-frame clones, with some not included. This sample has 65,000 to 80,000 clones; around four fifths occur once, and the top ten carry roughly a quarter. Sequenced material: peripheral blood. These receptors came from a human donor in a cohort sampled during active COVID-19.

CDR3 amino acids: CASTSDRGAEKLFF. The CDR3 region has the DNA TGTGCCAGCACATCTGACAGGGGAGCTGAAAAACTGTTTTTT. The rearrangement uses TRBV7-8 and TRBJ1-4, with 8 positions matching TRBD1. The CDR3 runs to 14 residues. Germline CDR1 and CDR2: SGHVS and FQNEAQ. Germline trimming cut 7 bases from V and 7 bases from J; bases unmatched to any gene: 8.

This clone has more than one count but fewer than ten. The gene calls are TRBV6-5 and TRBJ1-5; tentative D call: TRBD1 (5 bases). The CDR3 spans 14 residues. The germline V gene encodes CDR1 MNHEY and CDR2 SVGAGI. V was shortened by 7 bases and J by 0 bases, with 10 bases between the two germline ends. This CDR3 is CASTTGDSNQPQHF. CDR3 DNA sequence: TGTGCCAGCACCACAGGTGATAGCAATCAGCCCCAGCATTTT.

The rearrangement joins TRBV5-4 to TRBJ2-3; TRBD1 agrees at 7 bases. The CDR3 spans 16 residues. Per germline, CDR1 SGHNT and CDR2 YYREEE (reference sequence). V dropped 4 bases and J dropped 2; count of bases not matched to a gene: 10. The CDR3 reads CASSAPGQPNTDTQYF. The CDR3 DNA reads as TGTGCCAGCAGCGCGCCGGGACAGCCTAACACAGATACGCAGTATTTT.

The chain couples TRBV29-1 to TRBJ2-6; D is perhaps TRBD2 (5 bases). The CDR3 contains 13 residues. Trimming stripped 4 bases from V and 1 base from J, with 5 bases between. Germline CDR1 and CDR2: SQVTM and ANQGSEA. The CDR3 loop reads CSVAGSGANVLTF. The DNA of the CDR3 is TGCAGCGTTGCGGGATCTGGGGCCAACGTCCTGACTTTC.

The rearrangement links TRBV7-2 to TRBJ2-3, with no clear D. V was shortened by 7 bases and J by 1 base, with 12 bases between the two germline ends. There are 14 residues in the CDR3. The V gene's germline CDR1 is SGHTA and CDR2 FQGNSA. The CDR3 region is CASNPQSGTDTQYF. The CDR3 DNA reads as TGTGCCAGCAACCCCCAGTCTGGCACAGATACGCAGTATTTT.

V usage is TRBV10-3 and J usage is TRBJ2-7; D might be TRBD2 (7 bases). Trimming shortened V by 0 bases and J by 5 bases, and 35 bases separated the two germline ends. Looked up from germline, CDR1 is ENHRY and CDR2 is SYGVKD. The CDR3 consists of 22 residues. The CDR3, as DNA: TGTGCCATCAGTGAGTCGCGGGGGCGGACCGTGGCCATAGCCACAGTTATTGACGAGCAGTACTTC. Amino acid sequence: CAISESRGRTVAIATVIDEQYF.

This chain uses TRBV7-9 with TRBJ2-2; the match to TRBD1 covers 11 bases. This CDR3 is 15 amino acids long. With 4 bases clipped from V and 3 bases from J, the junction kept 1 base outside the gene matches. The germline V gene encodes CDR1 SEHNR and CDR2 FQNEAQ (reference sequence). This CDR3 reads CASSSGQGDTGELFF. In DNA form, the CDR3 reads TGTGCCAGCAGCTCGGGACAGGGGGACACCGGGGAGCTGTTTTTT.

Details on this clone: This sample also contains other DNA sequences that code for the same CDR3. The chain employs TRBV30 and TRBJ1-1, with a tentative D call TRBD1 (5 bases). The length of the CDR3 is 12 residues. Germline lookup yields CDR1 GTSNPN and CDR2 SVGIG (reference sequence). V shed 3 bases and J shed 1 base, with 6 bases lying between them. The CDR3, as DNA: TGTGCCTGGAGCCAGGGGAACACTGAAGCTTTCTTT. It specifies CAWSQGNTEAFF.

CDR3 amino acids: CASSASWGLTGELFF. In DNA, the CDR3 is TGTGCCAGCAGTGCCAGTTGGGGGCTCACCGGGGAGCTGTTTTTT. J is TRBJ2-2 and V is TRBV27, with a weak D call TRBD1 (6 bases). The germline V gene encodes CDR1 MNHEY and CDR2 SMNVEV (reference sequence). There are 15 residues in the CDR3. V lost 5 bases to trimming and J lost 4 bases, with 14 bases between them.

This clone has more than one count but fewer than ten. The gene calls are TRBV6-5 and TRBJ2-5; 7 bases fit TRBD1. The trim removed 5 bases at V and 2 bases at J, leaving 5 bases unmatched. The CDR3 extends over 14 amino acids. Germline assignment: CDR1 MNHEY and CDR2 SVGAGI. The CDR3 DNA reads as TGTGCCAGCAGTCGAACGGGACAGCAAGAGACCCAGTACTTC. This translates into CASSRTGQQETQYF.

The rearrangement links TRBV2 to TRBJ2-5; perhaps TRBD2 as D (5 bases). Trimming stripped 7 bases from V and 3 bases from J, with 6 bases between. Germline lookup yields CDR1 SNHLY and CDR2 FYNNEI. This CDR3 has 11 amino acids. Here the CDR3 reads CASMREETQYF. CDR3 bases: TGTGCCAGCATGAGGGAAGAGACCCAGTACTTC. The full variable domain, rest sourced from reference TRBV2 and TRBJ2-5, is EPEVTQTPSHQVTQMGQEVILRCVPISNHLYFYWYRQILGQKVEFLVSFYNNEISEKSEIFDDQFSVERPDGSNFTLKIRSTKLEDSAMYFCASMREETQYFGPGTRLLVL.

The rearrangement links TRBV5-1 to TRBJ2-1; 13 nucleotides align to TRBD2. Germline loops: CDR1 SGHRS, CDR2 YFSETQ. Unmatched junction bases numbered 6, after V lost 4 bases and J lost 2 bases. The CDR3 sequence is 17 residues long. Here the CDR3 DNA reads TGCGCCAGCAGCATGGGGACTAGCGGGGCGACCTACAATGAGCAGTTCTTC. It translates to CASSMGTSGATYNEQFF.

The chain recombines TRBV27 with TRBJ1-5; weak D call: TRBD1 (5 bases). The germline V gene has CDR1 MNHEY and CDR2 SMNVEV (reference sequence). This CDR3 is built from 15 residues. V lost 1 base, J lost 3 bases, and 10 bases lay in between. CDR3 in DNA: TGTGCCAGCAGTTTATGGGGGGGGAACAATCAGCCCCAGCATTTT. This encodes CASSLWGGNNQPQHF.

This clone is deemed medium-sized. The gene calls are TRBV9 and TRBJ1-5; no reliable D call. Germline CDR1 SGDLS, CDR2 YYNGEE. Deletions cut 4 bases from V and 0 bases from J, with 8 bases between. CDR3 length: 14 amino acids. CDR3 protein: CASSTADSNQPQHF. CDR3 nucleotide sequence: TGTGCCAGCAGCACGGCGGATAGCAATCAGCCCCAGCATTTT.

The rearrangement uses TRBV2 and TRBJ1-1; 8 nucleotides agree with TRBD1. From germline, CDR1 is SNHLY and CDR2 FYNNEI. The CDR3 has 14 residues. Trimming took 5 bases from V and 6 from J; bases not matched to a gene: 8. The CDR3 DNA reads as TGTGCCAGCAGTCTACGACAGGGGAGGGCTGAAGCTTTCTTT. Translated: CASSLRQGRAEAFF. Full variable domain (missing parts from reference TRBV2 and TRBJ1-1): EPEVTQTPSHQVTQMGQEVILRCVPISNHLYFYWYRQILGQKVEFLVSFYNNEISEKSEIFDDQFSVERPDGSNFTLKIRSTKLEDSAMYFCASSLRQGRAEAFFGQGTRLTVV.

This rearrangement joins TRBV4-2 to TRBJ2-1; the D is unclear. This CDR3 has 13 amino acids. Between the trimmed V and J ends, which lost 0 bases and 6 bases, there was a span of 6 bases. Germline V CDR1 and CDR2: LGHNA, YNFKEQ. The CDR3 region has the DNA TGTGCCAGCAGCCAAGATCCCCTCAATGAGCAGTTCTTC. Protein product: CASSQDPLNEQFF.

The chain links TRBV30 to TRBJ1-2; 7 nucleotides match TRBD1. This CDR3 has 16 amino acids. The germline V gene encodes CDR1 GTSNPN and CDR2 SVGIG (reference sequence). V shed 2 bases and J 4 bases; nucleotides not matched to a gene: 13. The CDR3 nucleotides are TGTGCCTGGAGTAGGTCCGGGACAGTGGGAGTCTATGGCTACACCTTC. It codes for CAWSRSGTVGVYGYTF.

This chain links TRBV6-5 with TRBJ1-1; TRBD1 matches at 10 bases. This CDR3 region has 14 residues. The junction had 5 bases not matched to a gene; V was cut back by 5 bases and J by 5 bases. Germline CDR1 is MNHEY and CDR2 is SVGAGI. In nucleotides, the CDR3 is TGTGCCAGCAGTATCGACAGGGGGCGAACTGAAGCTTTCTTT. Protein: CASSIDRGRTEAFF.

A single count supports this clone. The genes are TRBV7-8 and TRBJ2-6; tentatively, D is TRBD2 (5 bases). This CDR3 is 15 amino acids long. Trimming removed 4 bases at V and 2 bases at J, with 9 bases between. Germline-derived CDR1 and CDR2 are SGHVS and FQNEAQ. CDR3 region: CASSSRATGANVLTF. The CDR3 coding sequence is TGTGCCAGCAGCTCGAGGGCTACTGGGGCCAACGTCCTGACTTTC.

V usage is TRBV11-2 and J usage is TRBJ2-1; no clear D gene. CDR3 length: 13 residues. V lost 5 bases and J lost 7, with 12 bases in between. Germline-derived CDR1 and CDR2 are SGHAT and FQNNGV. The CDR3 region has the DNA TGTGCCAGCAGCACCCCCGCCGGGAATGAGCAGTTCTTC. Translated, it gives CASSTPAGNEQFF.

The DNA of the CDR3 is TGTGCCAGCGCATCGGGACTTTACAATGAGCAGTTCTTC. Translating gives CASASGLYNEQFF. This chain connects TRBV2 to TRBJ2-1, with D tentatively TRBD2 (6 bases). Per germline, CDR1 SNHLY and CDR2 FYNNEI. Between the trimmed V and J ends, which lost 8 bases and 4 bases, there was a span of 12 bases. The CDR3 runs 13 residues. Looking up the rest from reference TRBV2 and TRBJ2-1 gives the full variable domain: EPEVTQTPSHQVTQMGQEVILRCVPISNHLYFYWYRQILGQKVEFLVSFYNNEISEKSEIFDDQFSVERPDGSNFTLKIRSTKLEDSAMYFCASASGLYNEQFFGPGTRLTVL.

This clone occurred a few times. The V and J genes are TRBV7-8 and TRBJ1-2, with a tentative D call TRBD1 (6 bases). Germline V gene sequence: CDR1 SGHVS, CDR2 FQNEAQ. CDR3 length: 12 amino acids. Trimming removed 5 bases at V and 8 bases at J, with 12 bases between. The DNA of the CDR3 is TGTGCCAGCAGCAACAGGGTCGGCGGCTACACCTTC. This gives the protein CASSNRVGGYTF. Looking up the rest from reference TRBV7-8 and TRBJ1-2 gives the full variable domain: GAGVSQSPRYKVAKRGQDVALRCDPISGHVSLFWYQQALGQGPEFLTYFQNEAQLDKSGLPSDRFFAERPEGSVSTLKIQRTQQEDSAVYLCASSNRVGGYTFGSGTRLTVV.

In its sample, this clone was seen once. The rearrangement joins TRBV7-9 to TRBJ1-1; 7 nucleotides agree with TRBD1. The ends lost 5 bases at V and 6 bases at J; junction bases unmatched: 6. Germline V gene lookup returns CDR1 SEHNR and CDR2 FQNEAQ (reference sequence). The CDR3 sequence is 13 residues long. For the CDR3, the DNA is TGTGCCAGCAGCACCCGGACAGGTCCTGAAGCTTTCTTT. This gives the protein CASSTRTGPEAFF. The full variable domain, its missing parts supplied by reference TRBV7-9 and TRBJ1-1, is DTGVSQNPRHKITKRGQNVTFRCDPISEHNRLYWYRQTLGQGPEFLTYFQNEAQLEKSRLLSDRFSAERPKGSFSTLEIQRTEQGDSAMYLCASSTRTGPEAFFGQGTRLTVV.

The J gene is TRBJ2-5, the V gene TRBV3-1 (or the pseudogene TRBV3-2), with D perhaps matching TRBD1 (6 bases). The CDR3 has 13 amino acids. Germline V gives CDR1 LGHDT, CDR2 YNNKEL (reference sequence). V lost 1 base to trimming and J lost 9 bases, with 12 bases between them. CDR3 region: CASSQVSAGAQYF. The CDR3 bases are TGTGCCAGCAGCCAAGTATCCGCAGGGGCCCAGTACTTC.

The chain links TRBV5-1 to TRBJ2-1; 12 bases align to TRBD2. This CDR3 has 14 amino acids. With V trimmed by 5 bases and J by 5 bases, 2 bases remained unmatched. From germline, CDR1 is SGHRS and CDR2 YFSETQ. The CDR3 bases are TGCGCCAGCAGACTAGCGGGGGGTCACAATGAGCAGTTCTTC. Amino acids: CASRLAGGHNEQFF.